This entry concerns a single T cell receptor (beta chain). Which antigen it targets is not known. It has no much larger one-base neighbor in the sample; base qualities were not kept. The data stem from a study of blood T cell repertoires in COVID-19 (dated by TCRdb to the early 2020s). In terms of the full investigation: Samples covering the acute and convalescent phases of COVID-19 were provided by collaborators in the United States, Italy and Spain. The material from the prospective study consisted of cDNA or gDNA derived from T cells, B-cell-depleted T cells, or PBMCs. The repertoires were made available in a free public database intended to serve as a resource for research on the immune response to SARS-CoV-2. The samples were drawn from two sources: the first 160 participants of the ongoing ImmuneRACE study, and approximately 1,300 subjects contributed by 6 global collaborators. The sample metadata nearly always contained a de-identified subject ID, COVID-19 status, age in years and sex. Where HLA class I and class II types were available, the types were taken from metadata supplied by the sample provider, not from assay-based typing. Subjects who had been exposed to COVID-19, were actively infected with it, or had recovered from it provided the deeply sampled blood TCRbeta repertoires that made up the dataset.

TCRbeta CDR3 regions were amplified from genomic DNA by means of the immunoSEQ Assay, a bias-controlled multiplex PCR. Under the source paper's analysis protocol: The number of nucleated cells in each sample was estimated from the amplification of reference gene primers within the assay. Sequence reads were collapsed and filtered to measure the absolute abundance of every unique TCRbeta CDR3 rearrangement. For each sample, productive Simpson clonality was calculated as the square root of Simpson's diversity index over productive rearrangements. This is the immuneACCESS table as TCRdb keeps it, with only in-frame sequences that have V and J called. A part of the clones is gone; compared with another copy, unresolved V genes explain less than half, and the rest is unexplained. D and trimming were read from the DNA, whereas the V and J calls and clone size are those reported in that table. Within this sample are roughly 30,000 clones, with approximately 78% of them counted one time only. In total, the top ten clones hold 7.4% of the sample.

Overall study results and their limits: The quantity of clinical and demographic metadata differed by source and by participant and was supplied without curation.

Collaborating institutions collected whole blood in K2EDTA tubes following their own protocols. Collaborator samples were shipped for TCRbeta analysis as frozen whole blood, isolated PBMCs, or DNA extracted from either sample type. The sequenced material came from peripheral blood. The receptor was isolated from a woman aged 55 to 70 with acute or convalescent COVID-19.

Here the CDR3 is given as CASRQGHTGELFF. The DNA sequence is given as TGTGCCAGCCGACAGGGGCACACCGGGGAGCTGTTTTTT. This chain joins TRBV27 to TRBJ2-2; 8 central nucleotides agree with TRBD1. Based on the germline V gene (reference sequence), the CDR1 and CDR2 sequences are MNHEY and SMNVEV. V and J are trimmed by 8 bases and 3 bases, and the gene matches miss 2 bases of the junction. There are 13 amino acids in the CDR3, from cysteine to phenylalanine inclusive. Only the CDR3 portion is preserved as DNA: 39 bases, with reading frame beginning at the first base.